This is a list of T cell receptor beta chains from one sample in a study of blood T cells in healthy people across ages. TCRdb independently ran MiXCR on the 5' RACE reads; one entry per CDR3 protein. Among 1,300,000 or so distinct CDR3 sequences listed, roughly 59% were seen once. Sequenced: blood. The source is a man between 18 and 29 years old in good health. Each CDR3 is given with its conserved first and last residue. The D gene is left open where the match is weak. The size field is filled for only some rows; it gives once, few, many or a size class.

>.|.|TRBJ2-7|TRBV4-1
TGCGCCAGCAGCCAACAAGGGACATTAACGGGCAATGAGCAGTACTTC
CASSQQGTLTGNEQYF
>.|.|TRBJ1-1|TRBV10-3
TGTGCCATCAGGACGGCAGGGACTGAAGCTTTCTTT
CAIRTAGTEAFF
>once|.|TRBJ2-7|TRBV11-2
TGTGCCAGCACCATCCCCCGGGGTAACCCCTCCTACGAGCAGTACTTC
CASTIPRGNPSYEQYF
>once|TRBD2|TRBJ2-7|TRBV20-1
TGCAGTGCTAGAGCCCTAGCGGGAGGAACCTACGAGCAGTACTTC
CSARALAGGTYEQYF
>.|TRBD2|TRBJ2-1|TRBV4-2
TGTGCCAGCAGCCAAGATGGAGCGGGGGGGCCTGAGCAGTTCTTC
CASSQDGAGGPEQFF
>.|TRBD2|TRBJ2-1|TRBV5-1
TGCGCCAGCAGCCCAAGGACAAGCGGGGGCCTTACCTACAATGAGCAGTTCTTC
CASSPRTSGGLTYNEQFF
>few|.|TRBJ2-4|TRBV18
TGTGCCAGCTCTGAGTTGGGGGATGGGGCCAAAAACATTCAGTACTTC
CASSELGDGAKNIQYF
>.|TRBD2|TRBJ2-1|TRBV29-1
TGCAGCGTTAGCGGGGGGTCGACCTACAATGAGCAGTTCTTC
CSVSGGSTYNEQFF
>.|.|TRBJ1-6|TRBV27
TGTGCCAGCAGCGATGACCTGGCCAGAAATTCACCCCTCCACTTT
CASSDDLARNSPLHF
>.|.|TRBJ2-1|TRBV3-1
TGTGCCAGCAGCCAGGCGGTCTACCAAGAGACCCAGTTCTTC
CASSQAVYQETQFF
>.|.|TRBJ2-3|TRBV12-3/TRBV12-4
TGTGCCAGCAGTTTCAATGGAGGCACAGATACGCAGTATTTT
CASSFNGGTDTQYF
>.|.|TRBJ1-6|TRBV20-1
TGCAGTGCTAGGCCGCAGGAGAATTCACCCCTCCACTTT
CSARPQENSPLHF
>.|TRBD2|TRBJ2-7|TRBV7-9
TGTGCCAGCAGCGGACCGGGACTAAGCCCCTACGAGCAGTACTTC
CASSGPGLSPYEQYF
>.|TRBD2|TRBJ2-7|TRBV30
TGTGCCTGGAGTGCCGGACTAGCGGGACGCGACGAGCAGTACTTC
CAWSAGLAGRDEQYF
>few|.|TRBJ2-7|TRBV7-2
TGTGCCAGCAGCTTTCAGGCGAGCTCCTACGAGCAGTACTTC
CASSFQASSYEQYF
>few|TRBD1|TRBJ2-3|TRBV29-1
TGCAGCGTCGCACAGGGGAAGTCAGATACGCAGTATTTT
CSVAQGKSDTQYF
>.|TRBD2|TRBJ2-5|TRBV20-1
TGCAGTATTCGGGGGGGCGCAGAGACCCAGTACTTC
CSIRGGAETQYF
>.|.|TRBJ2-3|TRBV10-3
TGTGCCATCAGTGCCGGGCAACAGGGCACAGATACGCAGTATTTT
CAISAGQQGTDTQYF
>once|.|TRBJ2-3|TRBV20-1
TGCAGTGCTAGAGATCTCGGCGGAAAAAGCACAGATACGCAGTATTTT
CSARDLGGKSTDTQYF
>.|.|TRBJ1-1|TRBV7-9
TGTGTCTCCAGGGGTTACACTGAAGCTTTCTTT
CVSRGYTEAFF
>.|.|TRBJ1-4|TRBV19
TGTGCCAGTAGTCCCCCTCCAGGGGAGCCCAATGAAAAACTGTTTTTT
CASSPPPGEPNEKLFF
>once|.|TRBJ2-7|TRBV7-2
TGTGCCAGCAGCTTAGAACCTCAGGGGGGCGAGCAGTACTTC
CASSLEPQGGEQYF
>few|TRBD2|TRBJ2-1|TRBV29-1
TGCAGCGTTGGCCTCCTAGCGGGAGGGGGTGAGCAGTTCTTC
CSVGLLAGGGEQFF
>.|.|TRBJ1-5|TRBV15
TGTGCCACCAGCAGAGATGGCCAGGGGCCCCAGCATTTT
CATSRDGQGPQHF
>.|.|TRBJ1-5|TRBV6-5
TGTGCCAGCAGACGGGTTTACGATCAGCCCCAGCATTTT
CASRRVYDQPQHF
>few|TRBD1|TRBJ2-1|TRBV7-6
TGTGCCAGCAGCGAGACAGGGGCGGCCTACAATGAGCAGTTCTTC
CASSETGAAYNEQFF
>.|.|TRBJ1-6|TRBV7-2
TGTGCCAGCAGCTTAGAAGGGCGGCGTAATTCACCCCTCCACTTT
CASSLEGRRNSPLHF